The 10 T cell receptor beta chains in this list originate from one sample, sequenced in a study of Graves' ophthalmopathy and Graves' hyperthyroidism. Transcripts of RNA were the source for amplifying TCR beta CDR3 regions. HTBI primers were used in a first-round RT-PCR, which preceded a second-round multiplex PCR. TCRdb re-called the multiplex PCR reads with MiXCR, one entry per CDR3 protein. Among about 700,000 distinct CDR3 sequences listed, just over 40% were seen once. Specimen: peripheral blood. The receptor source for this set is an adult man with Graves' ophthalmopathy.

A remark on this clonotype: A read error may be the cause here, since a much bigger clone is one base away. The CDR3 ends on some other residue instead of the conserved phenylalanine or tryptophan, so this is likely a read error. This chain joins TRBV12-3 or TRBV12-4 and TRBJ2-7; 7 positions match TRBD2. This CDR3 is built from 14 residues. V shed 6 bases, J shed 3 bases, and the junction held 8 bases outside the gene matches. CDR3 coding DNA: TGTGCCAGCAGGGGTGGGGAGGGGTACTACGAGCAGTACTCC. Encoded protein: CASRGGEGYYEQYS.

This clonotype was observed a handful of times. The rearrangement joins TRBV20-1 to TRBJ2-2; D not resolved. This CDR3 spans 15 amino acids. V was cut by 0 bases and J by 1 base, with 9 bases left in between. Germline CDR1 is DFQATT and CDR2 is SNEGSKA (reference sequence). CDR3 DNA: TGCAGTGCTAGAGATGGTGCCGAGAACACCGGGGAGCTGTTTTTT. This translates into CSARDGAENTGELFF.

The chain uses TRBV7-8 and TRBJ1-2; 7 bases match TRBD1. The V segment lost 5 bases and the J segment 7 bases; nucleotides outside the gene matches: 7. The CDR3 has 13 residues. Germline CDR1 is SGHVS and CDR2 is FQNEAQ. Here the CDR3 DNA reads TGTGCCAGCAGCCGGGGACAGCTCTTTGGCTACACCTTC. Its translation is CASSRGQLFGYTF.

The J gene is TRBJ1-2, the V gene TRBV7-9; D perhaps matches TRBD1 (5 bases). This CDR3 is 15 amino acids long. Germline V gene lookup returns CDR1 SEHNR and CDR2 FQNEAQ (reference sequence). V shed 2 bases and J shed 4 bases, with 14 bases lying between them. The CDR3: CASSLHGAGSYGYTF. The DNA of the CDR3 is TGTGCCAGCAGCTTACATGGGGCGGGGTCCTATGGCTACACCTTC.

Concerning this clonotype itself: One end of the junction is discordant with germline, which a read error may explain. This chain connects TRBV10-3 to TRBJ2-2; TRBD1 matches 8 bases. This CDR3 is built from 17 residues. Germline lookup yields CDR1 ENHRY and CDR2 SYGVKD. DNA of the CDR3: TGTGCCAGCAGTTACCCGAAGGACAGGGTCGACACCGGGGCGCTGTTTTTT. This gives the protein CASSYPKDRVDTGALFF.

This clonotype showed up many times. The chain has TRBV2 and TRBJ2-7; D call uncertain. The CDR3 covers 14 residues. Trimming pared 4 bases from V and 3 bases from J, leaving 13 bases between. CDR1 and CDR2 (germline): SNHLY, FYNNEI. The CDR3 region has the DNA TGTGCCAGCAGTGTTAGGCTGGGCGACTACGAGCAGTACTTC. As protein: CASSVRLGDYEQYF.

The chain couples TRBV4-1 to TRBJ1-4; D is unclear. Per the germline V gene, CDR1 is MGHRA and CDR2 is YSYEKL. Trimming stripped 1 base from V and 11 bases from J, with 2 bases between. The CDR3 is 10 amino acids. The CDR3 here is CASSQVKLFF. CDR3 DNA: TGCGCCAGCAGCCAAGTTAAACTGTTTTTT.

This clonotype was seen many times. V gene TRBV24-1 combines with J gene TRBJ2-7; D unresolved. Trimming stripped 6 bases from V and 0 bases from J, with 8 bases between. Germline V gene sequence: CDR1 KGHDR, CDR2 SFDVKD. CDR3 length: 13 amino acids. DNA of the CDR3: TGTGCCACCAGTCCTCGAGACTCCTACGAGCAGTACTTC. Translating gives CATSPRDSYEQYF.

Regarding this clonotype: A read error may account for a junction end that differs from germline. The chain links TRBV5-1 to TRBJ2-5; unclear D gene. Per germline, CDR1 SGHRS and CDR2 YFSETQ. The CDR3 contains 15 residues. The CDR3 DNA sequence: TGTGCCAGCTCACCCCTTTGGACCCCCGGGGAGACCCAGTACTTC. Translated: CASSPLWTPGETQYF.

This clonotype was seen ten or more times. V and J are TRBV12-3 or TRBV12-4 and TRBJ2-5; D remains ambiguous. V gave up 5 bases and J gave up 3 bases, with 10 bases separating them. CDR3 length: 13 amino acids. The CDR3 region is CASSKYREETQYF. The DNA for the CDR3 is TGTGCCAGCAGTAAATACAGAGAAGAGACCCAGTACTTC.